The 13 T cell receptor beta chains listed next were all sequenced from one sample in a study of graft-versus-host responses after intestinal transplantation. The protocol was immunoSEQ multiplex PCR, while the TCRdb copy is restricted to in-frame clones and leaves out a portion. The table has about 90,000 clones, roughly 90% seen once. Their recognized antigens are unknown. Sequences were derived from unstimulated CD8+ T cells sorted from spleen or lymph node cells, sampled before intestinal transplant. The source of these receptors is a human donor who received an intestinal transplant.

The chain links TRBV19 to TRBJ2-5; the match to TRBD1 covers 8 bases. Germline values: CDR1 LNHDA, CDR2 SQIVND (reference sequence). The CDR3 runs to 15 residues. J lost 2 bases, V lost 5 bases, and 7 bases had no gene match. The CDR3 DNA sequence: TGTGCCAGTAGTTCCTATGGGACAGGACAAGAGACCCAGTACTTC. It yields the protein CASSSYGTGQETQYF.

V and J are TRBV15 and TRBJ2-7; D might be TRBD2 (5 bases). Trimming shortened V by 0 bases and J by 5 bases, and 14 bases separated the two germline ends. The CDR3 runs to 15 residues. The germline CDR1 and CDR2 sequences are LNHNV and YYDKDF (reference sequence). The CDR3: CATSRDSPGWDEQYF. In DNA, the CDR3 is TGTGCCACCAGCAGAGATAGTCCGGGATGGGACGAGCAGTACTTC.

This clone has just one count. This chain uses TRBV30 with TRBJ2-1; 7 bases are shared with TRBD1. With V trimmed by 7 bases and J by 0 bases, 3 bases remained unmatched. This CDR3 contains 13 residues. Germline V gene sequence: CDR1 GTSNPN, CDR2 SVGIG (reference sequence). The CDR3 nucleotides read TGTGCCTCGACAGGGTTCTCCTACAATGAGCAGTTCTTC. Residues: CASTGFSYNEQFF.

V and J are TRBV13 and TRBJ1-1; 7 bases fit TRBD1. Trimming took 4 bases from V and 3 from J; bases not matched to a gene: 8. The CDR3 is made up of 15 amino acids. CDR1 and CDR2 from the germline V gene are PRHDT and FYEKMQ (reference sequence). DNA for the CDR3: TGTGCCAGCAGCTCGACAGGGATTGGGGACACTGAAGCTTTCTTT. It encodes CASSSTGIGDTEAFF. The full variable domain, in which reference TRBV13 and TRBJ1-1 provide the parts outside the CDR3, is AAGVIQSPRHLIKEKRETATLKCYPIPRHDTVYWYQQGPGQDPQFLISFYEKMQSDKGSIPDRFSAQQFSDYHSELNMSSLELGDSALYFCASSSTGIGDTEAFFGQGTRLTVV.

The rearrangement uses TRBV7-9 and TRBJ2-7, with TRBD2 matching 11 bases. The germline CDR1 and CDR2 sequences are SEHNR and FQNEAQ (reference sequence). V lost 1 base and J lost 3; bases outside the gene matches: 5. This CDR3 contains 16 residues. The CDR3 coding sequence is TGTGCCAGCAGCTTAGTGCTAGCGGGAGGAAACTACGAGCAGTACTTC. This codes for CASSLVLAGGNYEQYF. The whole variable domain, remainder taken from reference TRBV7-9 and TRBJ2-7, is DTGVSQNPRHKITKRGQNVTFRCDPISEHNRLYWYRQTLGQGPEFLTYFQNEAQLEKSRLLSDRFSAERPKGSFSTLEIQRTEQGDSAMYLCASSLVLAGGNYEQYFGPGTRLTVT.

V usage is TRBV11-3 and J usage is TRBJ1-1; D not resolved. V shed 1 base and J shed 7 bases, with 7 bases lying between them. This CDR3 is built from 12 residues. Per the germline V gene, CDR1 is SGHNT and CDR2 is YENEEA. CDR3 region: CASSLGASEAFF. Here the CDR3 DNA reads TGTGCCAGCAGCTTAGGGGCCAGTGAAGCTTTCTTT.

The chain links TRBV5-6 to TRBJ2-5; TRBD2 matches at 9 bases. This CDR3 contains 17 residues. CDR1 and CDR2 (germline): SGHDT, YYEEEE. The ends lost 2 bases at V and 1 base at J; junction bases unmatched: 9. The CDR3 DNA sequence: TGTGCCAGCAGCTTACAGCTTAGCGGGAGTGCCCAAGAGACCCAGTACTTC. Translating gives CASSLQLSGSAQETQYF.

The J gene is TRBJ1-1, the V gene TRBV27, with a tentative D call TRBD1 (6 bases). Germline loops: CDR1 MNHEY, CDR2 SMNVEV (reference sequence). V gave up 7 bases and J gave up 4 bases, with 13 bases separating them. The CDR3 has 13 residues. The CDR3 region has the DNA TGTGCCAGCAATACAATAGGGGGCACTGAAGCTTTCTTT. This translates into CASNTIGGTEAFF.

The gene calls are TRBV7-9 and TRBJ1-2; 7 nucleotides match TRBD1. With 1 base clipped from V and 6 bases from J, the junction kept 8 bases outside the gene matches. The germline gives CDR1 SEHNR, CDR2 FQNEAQ (reference sequence). CDR3 length: 15 residues. The CDR3: CASSLESGGINGYTF. The CDR3 DNA reads as TGTGCCAGCAGCTTAGAGTCAGGGGGTATAAATGGCTACACCTTC.

This chain links TRBV6-1 with TRBJ1-1, with a possible D match to TRBD1 (5 bases). This CDR3 comprises 15 residues. CDR1 and CDR2 (germline): MNHNS, SASEGT. Trimming removed 2 bases from V and 6 bases from J, with 16 bases in between. The CDR3, as DNA: TGTGCCAGCAGTGAAATACCCTGGGGGAGGTCTGAAGCTTTCTTT. It specifies CASSEIPWGRSEAFF.

The gene calls are TRBV29-1 and TRBJ2-1, with TRBD1 as a possible D gene (5 bases). Germline CDR1 is SQVTM and CDR2 is ANQGSEA. Deletions cut 8 bases from V and 0 bases from J, with 11 bases between. The CDR3 runs to 13 residues. The CDR3: CSTTESSYNEQFF. DNA for the CDR3: TGCAGCACGACAGAGAGCTCCTACAATGAGCAGTTCTTC.

J is TRBJ2-7 and V is TRBV4-1; D gene uncertain. Germline V lookup: CDR1 MGHRA, CDR2 YSYEKL. This CDR3 is 16 amino acids long. Trimming left V 1 base short and J 0 bases short, with 13 bases between. The CDR3 DNA sequence: TGCGCCAGCAGCCAAGTTAAGGCGGTTAGCTCCTACGAGCAGTACTTC. Translation gives CASSQVKAVSSYEQYF.

This clone was seen a few times. V usage is TRBV5-6 and J usage is TRBJ1-6; the D is unclear. The V and J ends lost 0 bases and 6 bases respectively, with 10 bases between them. The CDR3 has 15 residues. Germline assignment: CDR1 SGHDT and CDR2 YYEEEE. CDR3: CASSLGRNSNSPLHF. The CDR3 DNA reads TGTGCCAGCAGCTTGGGAAGGAACAGTAATTCACCCCTCCACTTT.